This TCR beta chain originates from a study of blood T cell repertoires in COVID-19. The wider study: Sites in the United States, Italy and Spain provided acute and convalescent COVID-19 samples. The cDNA or gDNA used as material had been derived from T cells, B-cell-depleted T cells, or PBMCs.

Trimming pared 2 bases from V and 4 bases from J, leaving 11 bases between. The CDR3 covers 14 residues. Germline CDR1 is MDHEN and CDR2 is SYDVKM. How the authors handled the data: Amplification of reference gene primers provided the estimated nucleated cell counts. Clones were sequenced by immunoSEQ multiplex PCR, and TCRdb holds only the in-frame ones, with some missing. The V and J calls and clone size are taken from that table; D and trimming were inferred from the DNA. The profile shows 100,000 or so clones, about four fifths of them singletons. The sequencing sample was made of peripheral blood. The sequence was obtained from a human donor in a cohort sampled during active COVID-19. V is TRBV28 and J is TRBJ2-5, with a weak D call TRBD2 (5 bases). CDR3 sequence reads: CASSLREPAETQYF. CDR3 DNA sequence: TGTGCCAGCAGTTTACGGGAACCGGCAGAGACCCAGTACTTC.